This TCR beta chain was recovered during a study of T cell responses to AZD1222 COVID-19 vaccine. For the study at large: Second-dose intervals near 4 or 12 weeks were combined.

Worth noting for this clone: Its target is unknown.

Clones were sequenced by immunoSEQ multiplex PCR, and TCRdb holds only the in-frame ones, with some missing. The table records 110,000 to 150,000 clones, 80% to 95% of them present only once. Study observations and caveats: A mostly white British donor set with more females was recruited, and clonal diversity was possibly underestimated. As reported, nearly half of all spike-specific TCRs target variant regions that are unmutated. At baseline, seropositivity was found in only a handful of AZD1222 recipients.

The TCR comes from an adult in good health. Sample: peripheral blood, taken on day 0 of AZD1222 vaccination.

CDR3 amino acids: CASSLGEEGREQFF. CDR3 bases: TGTGCCAGCAGCTTAGGCGAGGAGGGGAGGGAGCAGTTCTTC. The rearrangement uses TRBV11-2 and TRBJ2-1, with a possible D match to TRBD2 (6 bases). V was cut by 1 base and J by 10 bases, with 14 bases left in between. The CDR3 runs 14 residues. Germline assignment: CDR1 SGHAT and CDR2 FQNNGV.